The 25 T cell receptor beta chains reported below all come from one sample, sequenced in a study of T cell clones after liver transplantation. TCRdb keeps only in-frame clones here, not all; method: immunoSEQ multiplex PCR. The table records fewer than 70,000 clones, 70% to 75% of them present only once. The specimen was CD4+ T cells from blood, collected before liver transplant. The origin of the receptors is a human donor who received a liver transplant.

This clone has at least ten counts. This chain joins TRBV5-4 and TRBJ2-1, with 10 bases fitting TRBD1. CDR3 length equals 13 residues. After removal of 2 bases from V and 10 bases from J, the junction contained 3 bases not matched to a gene. CDR1 is SGHNT and CDR2 is YYREEE in the germline V gene (reference sequence). This CDR3 is CASSFDRGHEQFF. DNA for the CDR3: TGTGCCAGCAGCTTTGACAGGGGGCACGAGCAGTTCTTC.

This clone showed up many times. The rearrangement uses TRBV19 and TRBJ2-7; D may be TRBD2 (6 bases). This CDR3 is 14 amino acids long. Per germline, CDR1 LNHDA and CDR2 SQIVND (reference sequence). Deletions cut 3 bases from V and 4 bases from J, with 13 bases between. CDR3 nucleotides: TGTGCCAGTAGTATGTGGTGGGGGGATTACGAGCAGTACTTC. Protein: CASSMWWGDYEQYF.

The chain employs TRBV9 and TRBJ2-1, with 9 bases matching TRBD1. Germline V gene lookup returns CDR1 SGDLS and CDR2 YYNGEE. The CDR3 is 16 amino acids. V lost 4 bases and J lost 3; bases outside the gene matches: 8. CDR3 region: CASSPRTGVIYNEQFF. The CDR3 DNA is TGTGCCAGCAGCCCGAGGACAGGGGTGATCTACAATGAGCAGTTCTTC.

The genes are TRBV11-2 and TRBJ2-7; 9 bases line up with TRBD1. The J segment lost 5 bases and the V segment lost 5 bases, leaving 13 bases of the junction unmatched. The CDR3 consists of 16 residues. CDR1 SGHAT and CDR2 FQNNGV come from the germline V gene. In DNA, the CDR3 is TGTGCCAGCAGCCCCTCGACAGGGGGGATGTCCGACGAGCAGTACTTC. Its protein is CASSPSTGGMSDEQYF.

V gene TRBV6-4 combines with J gene TRBJ2-6; unclear D gene. V was trimmed by 4 bases and J by 0 bases, leaving 10 bases between them. The germline V gene encodes CDR1 MRHNA and CDR2 SNTAGT. This CDR3 is built from 16 residues. The CDR3 loop reads CASSVRFSSGANVLTF. In DNA form, the CDR3 reads TGTGCCAGCAGTGTTCGGTTCTCCTCTGGGGCCAACGTCCTGACTTTC.

This clone was detected a few times. This rearrangement joins TRBV11-2 to TRBJ1-6; TRBD1 agrees at 9 bases. The CDR3 extends over 15 amino acids. Trimming at V came to 4 bases and at J to 9 bases, leaving 7 bases not matched to a gene. Germline assignment: CDR1 SGHAT and CDR2 FQNNGV. CDR3 protein: CASSSDGQGFSPLHF. CDR3 DNA sequence: TGTGCCAGCAGCTCAGATGGACAGGGGTTTTCACCCCTCCACTTT.

J is TRBJ2-2 and V is TRBV9, with 8 bases identical to TRBD2. V was pared by 2 bases and J by 7 bases, with 4 bases of the junction left unmatched. Per germline, CDR1 SGDLS and CDR2 YYNGEE. This CDR3 is built from 14 residues. The CDR3 loop reads CASSVSSGGGELFF. The DNA for the CDR3 is TGTGCCAGCAGCGTCTCGAGCGGGGGCGGGGAGCTGTTTTTT.

The rearrangement links TRBV9 to TRBJ1-4, with D possibly matching TRBD1 (5 bases). This CDR3 comprises 14 residues. The germline V gene has CDR1 SGDLS and CDR2 YYNGEE. V lost 3 bases to trimming and J lost 8 bases, with 14 bases between them. The chain's CDR3 is CASSGRGGEEKLFF. As DNA, the CDR3 is TGTGCCAGCAGCGGGCGGGGAGGGGAAGAAAAACTGTTTTTT.

The J gene is TRBJ1-1, the V gene TRBV7-9, with D unclear. The CDR3 consists of 15 residues. V lost 5 bases and J 1 base, leaving 14 bases between the germline ends. Germline V CDR1 and CDR2: SEHNR, FQNEAQ (reference sequence). CDR3 sequence: CASSAWGEGNTEAFF. The CDR3 nucleotides are TGTGCCAGCAGCGCCTGGGGAGAAGGGAACACTGAAGCTTTCTTT.

The chain couples TRBV2 to TRBJ2-2; weak D call: TRBD2 (7 bases). V gave up 2 bases and J gave up 0 bases, with 10 bases separating them. CDR1 and CDR2 (germline): SNHLY, FYNNEI. The CDR3 totals 16 residues. CDR3 coding DNA: TGTGCCAGCAGTGAACGGGGGGCCGCGAACACCGGGGAGCTGTTTTTT. It translates to CASSERGAANTGELFF.

This clone appeared once. The rearrangement links TRBV2 to TRBJ1-1; TRBD1 aligns across 11 bases. The CDR3 is 16 amino acids. J lost 5 bases, V lost 5 bases, and 10 bases had no gene match. Germline lookup yields CDR1 SNHLY and CDR2 FYNNEI. The CDR3 sequence is CASSPGQGAGTTEAFF. DNA of the CDR3: TGTGCCAGCAGTCCAGGACAGGGGGCAGGAACGACTGAAGCTTTCTTT.

The chain combines TRBV28 with TRBJ2-7; D may be TRBD2 (5 bases). The CDR3 is 13 residues long. CDR1 is MDHEN, CDR2 SYDVKM, per germline. Deletions cut 3 bases from V and 2 bases from J, with 8 bases between. The CDR3 reads CASSFAGTYEQYF. The CDR3 nucleotides read TGTGCCAGCAGTTTTGCCGGGACCTACGAGCAGTACTTC.

The chain has TRBV4-2 and TRBJ2-7; TRBD2 matches 11 bases. The length of the CDR3 is 16 residues. Germline V CDR1 and CDR2: LGHNA, YNFKEQ. J gave up 1 base and V 2 bases, and 4 bases lay outside the gene matches. DNA of the CDR3: TGTGCCAGCAGCCAACGGCTAGCGGGGGGATCCTACGAGCAGTACTTC. This translates into CASSQRLAGGSYEQYF.

The gene calls are TRBV5-1 and TRBJ1-2; 7 bases match TRBD1. The CDR3 sequence is 13 residues long. Germline values: CDR1 SGHRS, CDR2 YFSETQ. The V gene end was trimmed by 4 bases and the J gene end by 8 bases; junction bases not matched to a gene: 8. Here the CDR3 DNA reads TGCGCCAGCAGCGCCGGGACAGTAGGAGGCTACACCTTC. Amino acid sequence: CASSAGTVGGYTF. Full variable domain (rest looked up from reference TRBV5-1 and TRBJ1-2): KAGVTQTPRYLIKTRGQQVTLSCSPISGHRSVSWYQQTPGQGLQFLFEYFSETQRNKGNFPGRFSGRQFSNSRSEMNVSTLELGDSALYLCASSAGTVGGYTFGSGTRLTVV.

The chain is built from TRBV6-6 and TRBJ1-5; tentatively, D is TRBD1 (6 bases). Germline V CDR1 and CDR2: MNHNY, SVGAGI (reference sequence). The V gene lost 5 bases and the J gene lost 3 bases, with 11 bases spanning the gap. This CDR3 region has 14 residues. The CDR3 here is CASSARQANQPQHF. In DNA form, the CDR3 reads TGTGCCAGCAGTGCCCGACAGGCCAATCAGCCCCAGCATTTT.

The chain links TRBV6-5 to TRBJ2-7, with unresolved D. V was clipped by 5 bases and J by 4 bases, with 15 bases between them. The CDR3 totals 14 residues. The germline CDR1 and CDR2 sequences are MNHEY and SVGAGI. CDR3 DNA: TGTGCCAGCAGTAGACCCCAGGCAACATACGAGCAGTACTTC. Protein product: CASSRPQATYEQYF.

V is TRBV4-1 and J is TRBJ2-1; the match to TRBD1 covers 9 bases. This CDR3 is 16 amino acids long. CDR1 is MGHRA and CDR2 is YSYEKL in the germline V gene. Trimming removed 3 bases from V and 6 bases from J; junction bases left unmatched: 9. The DNA of the CDR3 is TGCGCCAGCAGCCACCTACAGGGGGCGCGTCTCAATGAGCAGTTCTTC. Its translation: CASSHLQGARLNEQFF.

DNA of the CDR3: TGTGCCTGGAGCATAACAGGGGGTCGAAAGCCCCAGCATTTT. Translated: CAWSITGGRKPQHF. The V and J genes are TRBV30 and TRBJ1-5; 8 bases map to TRBD1. After removal of 3 bases from V and 8 bases from J, the junction contained 9 bases not matched to a gene. The CDR3 is 14 residues long. Germline V CDR1 and CDR2: GTSNPN, SVGIG (reference sequence).

This clone was seen more than once but under ten times. The chain combines TRBV4-2 with TRBJ2-7; 12 nucleotides match TRBD2. The germline V gene encodes CDR1 LGHNA and CDR2 YNFKEQ. J was trimmed by 3 bases and V by 5 bases; bases with no gene match: 8. The CDR3 contains 16 residues. In DNA, the CDR3 is TGTGCCAGCAGCACCGGACTAGCGGGATCGGTCTACGAGCAGTACTTC. Its translation is CASSTGLAGSVYEQYF.

This clone was observed a few times. The chain is built from TRBV28 and TRBJ1-5, with D hard to call. CDR1 is MDHEN, CDR2 SYDVKM, per germline. V was trimmed by 10 bases and J by 5 bases, leaving 12 bases between them. This CDR3 contains 12 residues. CDR3 sequence: CATWAQDQPQHF. In nucleotides, the CDR3 is TGTGCCACGTGGGCGCAAGATCAGCCCCAGCATTTT.

V usage is TRBV7-2 and J usage is TRBJ2-1; weak D call: TRBD1 (5 bases). The length of the CDR3 is 15 residues. V was clipped by 4 bases and J by 0 bases, with 10 bases between them. CDR1 and CDR2 (germline): SGHTA, FQGNSA. CDR3: CASSSSTASYNEQFF. The DNA of the CDR3 is TGTGCCAGCAGCTCCTCGACAGCCTCCTACAATGAGCAGTTCTTC.

The table lists this clone with many counts. The chain is built from TRBV2 and TRBJ2-7; 8 nucleotides line up with TRBD1. The trim removed 7 bases at V and 2 bases at J, leaving 7 bases unmatched. The CDR3 spans 14 residues. The germline CDR1 and CDR2 sequences are SNHLY and FYNNEI. The CDR3 nucleotides are TGTGCCAGCAATCAGGGGGCCATAACCTACGAGCAGTACTTC. Translated, it gives CASNQGAITYEQYF.

This clone was seen just once. Additional DNA sequences in this sample encode the identical CDR3. V usage is TRBV5-6 and J usage is TRBJ1-4; tentatively, D is TRBD1 (5 bases). Trimming cost V 0 bases and J 2 bases, with 8 bases left between them. Germline lookup yields CDR1 SGHDT and CDR2 YYEEEE. The CDR3 has 15 amino acids. The CDR3 sequence is CASSLAGGTNEKLFF. The CDR3 nucleotides are TGTGCCAGCAGCTTGGCCGGGGGTACTAATGAAAAACTGTTTTTT.

This clone was detected once. This chain links TRBV25-1 with TRBJ2-7; 10 nucleotides align to TRBD2. The CDR3 has 16 residues. Germline V CDR1 and CDR2: MGHDK, SYGVNS. V was clipped by 2 bases and J by 0 bases; unmatched bases: 4. Written as DNA, the CDR3 is TGTGCCAGCAGTGAAGGGGCTAGCGGGGGCTCCTACGAGCAGTACTTC. This gives the protein CASSEGASGGSYEQYF.

Written as DNA, the CDR3 is TGTGCCAGCAGTTACCAGAATTCACCCCTCCACTTT. Protein product: CASSYQNSPLHF. The rearrangement links TRBV27 to TRBJ1-6; D is unclear. The CDR3 extends over 12 amino acids. Germline CDR1 is MNHEY and CDR2 is SMNVEV (reference sequence). V shed 4 bases and J shed 7 bases, with 5 bases lying between them.